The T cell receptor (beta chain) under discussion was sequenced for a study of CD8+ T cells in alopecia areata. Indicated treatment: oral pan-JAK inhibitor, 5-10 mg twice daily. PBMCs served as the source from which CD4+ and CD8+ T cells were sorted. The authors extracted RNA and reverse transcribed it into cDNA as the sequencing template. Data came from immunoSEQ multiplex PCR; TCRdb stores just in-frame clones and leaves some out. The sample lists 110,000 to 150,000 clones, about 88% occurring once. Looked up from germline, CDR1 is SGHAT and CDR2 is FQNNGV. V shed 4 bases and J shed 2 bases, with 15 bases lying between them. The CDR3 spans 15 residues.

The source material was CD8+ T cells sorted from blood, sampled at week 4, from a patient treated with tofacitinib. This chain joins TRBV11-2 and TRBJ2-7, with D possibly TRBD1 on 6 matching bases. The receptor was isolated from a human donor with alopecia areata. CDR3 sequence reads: CASSSDRLRTYEQYF. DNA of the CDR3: TGTGCCAGCAGCTCGGACAGATTACGAACCTACGAGCAGTACTTC.